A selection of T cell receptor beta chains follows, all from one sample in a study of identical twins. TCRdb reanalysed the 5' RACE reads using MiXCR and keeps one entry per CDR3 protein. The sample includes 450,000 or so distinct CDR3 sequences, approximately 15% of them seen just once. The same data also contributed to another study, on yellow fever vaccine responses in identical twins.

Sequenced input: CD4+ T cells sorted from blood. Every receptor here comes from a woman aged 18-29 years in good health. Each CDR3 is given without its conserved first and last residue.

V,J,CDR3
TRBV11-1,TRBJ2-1,ASSSRDRGSYNEQF
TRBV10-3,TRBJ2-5,AIRTGGETQY
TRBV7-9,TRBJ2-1,ASSLSGSGYNEQF
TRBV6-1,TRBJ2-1,ASSRSGNSYNEQF
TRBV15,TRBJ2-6,AVRGAGGANVLT
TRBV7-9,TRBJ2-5,ASSFGGVYQETQY
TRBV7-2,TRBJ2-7,ASSLVGTGVEQY
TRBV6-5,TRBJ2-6,ASSYLGTGSPGANVLT
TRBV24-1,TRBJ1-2,ATSDPGGDYGYT
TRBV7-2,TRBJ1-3,ASSLGSAAGGNTIY
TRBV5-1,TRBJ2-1,ASSLVADLYNEQF
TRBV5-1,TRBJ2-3,ASSLQDVFTDTQY
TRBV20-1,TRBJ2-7,SARKSSGAPYEQY
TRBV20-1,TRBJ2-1,SAPLAGVSNEQF
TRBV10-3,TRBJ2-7,AIRGRAGGDEQY
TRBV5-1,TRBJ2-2,ASSRRTAANTGELF
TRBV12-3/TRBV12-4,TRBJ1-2,ASRRGGIYT
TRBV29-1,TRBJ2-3,SVGGSGTDTQY
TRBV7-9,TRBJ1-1,ASSPGGGAGTEAF
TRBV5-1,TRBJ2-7,ASSVEGASYEQY
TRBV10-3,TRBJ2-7,AITQGLAGPYEQY
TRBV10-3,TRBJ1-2,AISTTGTELYGYT
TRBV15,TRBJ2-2,ATSRRGGGEGAGELF
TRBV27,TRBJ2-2,ASSSPRLAGGNTGELF
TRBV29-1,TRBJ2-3,SVEVAGGFADTQY
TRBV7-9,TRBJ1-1,ASSLADRYAEAF
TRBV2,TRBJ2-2,ASKAANTGELF
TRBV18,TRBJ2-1,ASSPGAEQF
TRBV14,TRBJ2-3,ASSQDFRWGSGGTEDLSTDTQY
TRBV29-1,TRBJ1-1,SVVDSAVAF
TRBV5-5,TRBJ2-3,ASSFSNTDTQY
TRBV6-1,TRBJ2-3,ASRGPDRERTDTQY
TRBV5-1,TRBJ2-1,ASSMQGDSYNEQF
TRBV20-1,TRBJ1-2,SARSTGNYGYT
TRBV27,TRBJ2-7,ASSLSTSAYEQY
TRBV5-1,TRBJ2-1,ASSFPGNEQF
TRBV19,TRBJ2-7,ASSPREGAYEQY
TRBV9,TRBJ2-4,ASSVEGLGNAKNIQY
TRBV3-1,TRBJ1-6,ASSLTDSNSPLH
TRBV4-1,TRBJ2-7,ASSQAPGGRYEQY
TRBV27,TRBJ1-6,ASSFRGSDGLH
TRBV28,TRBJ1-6,ASRPTTGALGDAPLH
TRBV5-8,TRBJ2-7,ASSRITYEQY
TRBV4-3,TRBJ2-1,ASSRLAETYNEQF
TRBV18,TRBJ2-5,ASSPRITGTQETQY